The 17 T cell receptor beta chains listed next were all sequenced from one sample in a study of shared clonotypes between healthy human individuals. Terminally differentiated effector memory CD45RA+ cells were excluded by CCR7 positive selection of CD45RO-negative cells. Clones were read by immunoSEQ multiplex PCR, and TCRdb kept only the in-frame ones, dropping some. This sample has roughly 2,000,000 clones, with 80% to 95% found just once. The sequencing input was naive CD8+ T cells from PBMCs. These receptors were taken from a young man in good health. Some clones in this sample may be carry-over from other donors' samples.

J is TRBJ1-3 and V is TRBV10-2, with unresolved D. The CDR3 is made up of 12 amino acids. CDR1 and CDR2 (germline): WSHSY, SAAADI. V was cut by 3 bases and J by 4 bases, with 4 bases left in between. In nucleotides, the CDR3 is TGCGCCAGCAGTGATTGGGGAAACACCATATATTTT. The encoded protein is CASSDWGNTIYF.

Of note for this clone: Different DNA sequences within this sample yield the same CDR3. The rearrangement joins TRBV9 to TRBJ2-1; TRBD1 agrees at 8 bases. The germline CDR1 and CDR2 sequences are SGDLS and YYNGEE. There are 16 residues in the CDR3. The junction had 5 bases not matched to a gene; V was cut back by 0 bases and J by 3 bases. The CDR3 nucleotides are TGTGCCAGCAGCGTAGCTGGCACAGGGGGCTACAATGAGCAGTTCTTC. Translating gives CASSVAGTGGYNEQFF.

This sequence joins TRBV27 and TRBJ1-2, with 10 bases aligning to TRBD1. J was trimmed by 8 bases and V by 5 bases; bases with no gene match: 8. This CDR3 contains 14 residues. Per germline, CDR1 MNHEY and CDR2 SMNVEV (reference sequence). The CDR3 DNA is TGTGCCAGCAGTGGGGACAGGGGCAGGAGCGGCTACACCTTC. This sequence encodes CASSGDRGRSGYTF.

The rearrangement uses TRBV19 and TRBJ2-7; TRBD1 aligns across 9 bases. This CDR3 is built from 14 residues. With V trimmed by 3 bases and J by 3 bases, 3 bases remained unmatched. Germline CDR1 and CDR2: LNHDA and SQIVND (reference sequence). The CDR3: CASSMTGGIYEQYF. CDR3 in DNA: TGTGCCAGTAGTATGACAGGGGGAATCTACGAGCAGTACTTC.

The V call is TRBV4-3, the J call TRBJ1-4, with TRBD1 matching 8 bases. The CDR3 sequence is 17 residues long. The germline V gene encodes CDR1 LGHNA and CDR2 YSLEER. V shed 0 bases, J shed 2 bases, and the junction held 5 bases outside the gene matches. The CDR3 protein is CASSQEGQDLTNEKLFF. Here the CDR3 DNA reads TGCGCCAGCAGCCAAGAGGGACAGGATCTTACTAATGAAAAACTGTTTTTT.

The genes are TRBV11-3 and TRBJ2-2; possibly TRBD1 for D (5 bases). Germline V gene data show CDR1 as SGHNT and CDR2 as YENEEA. V was trimmed by 4 bases and J by 6 bases, leaving 12 bases between them. The CDR3 contains 14 residues. In nucleotides, the CDR3 is TGTGCCAGCAGCTCCAGGGATGTCCCCGGGGAGCTGTTTTTT. Protein: CASSSRDVPGELFF.

The chain carries TRBV7-2 and TRBJ2-5; 9 positions agree with TRBD2. Germline values: CDR1 SGHTA, CDR2 FQGNSA. CDR3 length: 14 residues. Trimming cost V 6 bases and J 3 bases; bases outside gene matches: 5. CDR3 in amino acids: CASRLREGKETQYF. CDR3 in DNA: TGTGCCAGCAGACTGCGGGAGGGCAAAGAGACCCAGTACTTC.

This clone was counted once. This CDR3 reads CASSEGQGTDTQYF. In DNA, the CDR3 is TGTGCCAGCAGTGAAGGGCAGGGAACAGATACGCAGTATTTT. This rearrangement joins TRBV25-1 to TRBJ2-3; D possibly corresponds to TRBD1 (5 bases). Germline CDR1 MGHDK, CDR2 SYGVNS. The CDR3 covers 14 residues. Trimming took 2 bases from V and 3 from J, leaving 9 bases between them.

Remarks on this clone: The same CDR3 arises from other DNA sequences in this sample as well. V is TRBV28 and J is TRBJ2-1; D gene ambiguous. Trimming pared 3 bases from V and 8 bases from J, leaving 5 bases between. Germline V gives CDR1 MDHEN, CDR2 SYDVKM. The CDR3 spans 11 residues. The DNA of the CDR3 is TGTGCCAGCAGTTTCGTGGATGAGCAGTTCTTC. Its protein is CASSFVDEQFF.

Points on this clone: Other DNA sequences in the sample encode the same CDR3. The chain carries TRBV9 and TRBJ2-7, with 7 positions matching TRBD2. V lost 2 bases and J lost 2; bases outside the gene matches: 4. Per the germline V gene, CDR1 is SGDLS and CDR2 is YYNGEE. The CDR3 spans 14 residues. CDR3 in DNA: TGTGCCAGCAGCGTTTCGGGAGGCCCCTACGAGCAGTACTTC. Translated: CASSVSGGPYEQYF.

This chain joins TRBV29-1 and TRBJ2-5, with no clear D. V was cut by 7 bases and J by 9 bases, with 21 bases left in between. The CDR3 runs 13 residues. CDR1 SQVTM and CDR2 ANQGSEA come from the germline V gene. The DNA of the CDR3 is TGCAGCGCCGAAAACCCCCTAGAGGTGGCCCAGTACTTC. It specifies CSAENPLEVAQYF.

This clone is a singleton in its sample. The chain combines TRBV5-8 with TRBJ2-7; TRBD2 agrees at 7 bases. The CDR3 extends over 16 amino acids. The germline gives CDR1 SGHTS, CDR2 YDEGEE. The junction had 12 bases not matched to a gene; V was cut back by 5 bases and J by 1 base. Here the CDR3 DNA reads TGTGCCAGCAGGCTGGCGGCTAGCGGAAATTCCTACGAGCAGTACTTC. Its translation is CASRLAASGNSYEQYF.

This sequence joins TRBV6-1 and TRBJ2-7, with a possible D match to TRBD2 (5 bases). Germline V gives CDR1 MNHNS, CDR2 SASEGT. The CDR3 has 14 residues. V lost 2 bases and J 3 bases, leaving 11 bases between the germline ends. The CDR3: CASSELDFYYEQYF. In DNA form, the CDR3 reads TGTGCCAGCAGTGAACTGGACTTCTACTACGAGCAGTACTTC.

V is TRBV27 and J is TRBJ2-1; no definite D call. CDR3 size: 13 residues. V dropped 5 bases and J dropped 6 bases, with 11 bases sitting between them. CDR1 and CDR2 from the germline V gene are MNHEY and SMNVEV (reference sequence). CDR3 loop: CASSEGPANEQFF. The CDR3 region has the DNA TGTGCCAGCAGTGAAGGGCCCGCCAATGAGCAGTTCTTC.

This rearrangement joins TRBV7-9 to TRBJ1-5; D may be TRBD1 (5 bases). The V gene lost 4 bases and the J gene lost 2 bases, with 12 bases spanning the gap. Germline V gene data show CDR1 as SEHNR and CDR2 as FQNEAQ (reference sequence). The CDR3 runs 15 residues. CDR3 sequence: CASSWDGARNQPQHF. The CDR3 DNA is TGTGCCAGCAGCTGGGACGGAGCCCGCAATCAGCCCCAGCATTTT.

J is TRBJ2-7 and V is TRBV19, with 14 bases matching TRBD2. CDR3 length equals 13 residues. CDR1 is LNHDA, CDR2 SQIVND, per germline (reference sequence). V lost 5 bases and J lost 12; bases outside the gene matches: 6. The CDR3 sequence is CASSPGLAGDWYF. The CDR3 DNA reads TGTGCCAGTAGTCCGGGACTAGCGGGAGATTGGTACTTC. The variable domain in full, with the rest retrieved from reference TRBV19 and TRBJ2-7, is DGGITQSPKYLFRKEGQNVTLSCEQNLNHDAMYWYRQDPGQGLRLIYYSQIVNDFQKGDIAEGYSVSREKKESFPLTVTSAQKNPTAFYLCASSPGLAGDWYFGPGTRLTVT.

Details on this clone: Additional DNA sequences in this sample encode the identical CDR3. V is TRBV28 and J is TRBJ2-7; 14 bases match TRBD2. Looked up from germline, CDR1 is MDHEN and CDR2 is SYDVKM. V shed 5 bases and J 4 bases; nucleotides not matched to a gene: 7. The CDR3 has 16 residues. CDR3 region: CASSPRLAGGRYEQYF. In DNA form, the CDR3 reads TGTGCCAGCAGTCCGAGACTAGCGGGAGGGAGGTACGAGCAGTACTTC.